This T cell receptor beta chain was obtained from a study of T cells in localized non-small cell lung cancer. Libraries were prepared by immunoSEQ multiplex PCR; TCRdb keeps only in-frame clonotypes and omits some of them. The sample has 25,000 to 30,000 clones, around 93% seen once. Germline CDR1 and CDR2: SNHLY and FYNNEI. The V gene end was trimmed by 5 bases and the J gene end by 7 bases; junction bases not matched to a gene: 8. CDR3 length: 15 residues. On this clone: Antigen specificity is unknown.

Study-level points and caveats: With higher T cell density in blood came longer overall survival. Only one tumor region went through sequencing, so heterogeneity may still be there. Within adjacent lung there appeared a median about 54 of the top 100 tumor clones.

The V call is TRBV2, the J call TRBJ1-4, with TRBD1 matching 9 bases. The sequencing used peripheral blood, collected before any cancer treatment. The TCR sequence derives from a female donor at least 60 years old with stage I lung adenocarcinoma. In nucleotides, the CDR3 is TGTGCCAGCAGTCGTACCGGGACAGGGAGTGAAAAACTGTTTTTT. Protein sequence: CASSRTGTGSEKLFF.